Listed here is a single T cell receptor beta chain. The antigen remains unidentified. The data derive from a study of T cell responses to AZD1222 COVID-19 vaccine. Clones were sequenced by immunoSEQ multiplex PCR, and TCRdb holds only the in-frame ones, with some missing. The sample has roughly 110,000 clones; around 89% are singletons. V lost 4 bases and J lost 4, with 5 bases in between. The CDR3 loop spans 11 amino acids. Study outcomes and limitations: Rises in breadth and depth of Spike-specific TCRs came after two AZD1222 doses. The span of vaccine-associated CD4 TCRs extended across spike, with dominance at 160-218 and 743-854. Epitopes outside B.1.351 and B.1.1.7 mutated regions reportedly drew nearly half of spike TCRs. Females made up more of the donors, who were largely white British, and clonal diversity may have come out too low.

The chain links TRBV12-3 or TRBV12-4 to TRBJ2-7; D not certain. This clonotype originated in an adult in good health. The sample here was peripheral blood, taken on day 0 of AZD1222 vaccination. CDR3 DNA: TGTGCCAGCAGTTCGGGTTACGAGCAGTACTTC. This translates into CASSSGYEQYF.